A single sample is the source of the 30 T cell receptor beta chains below, sequenced in a study of cytomegalovirus exposure and HLA in healthy donors. The PCR had 60 Vbeta and 13 Jbeta primers. This table comes from immunoSEQ multiplex PCR, and its TCRdb copy is limited to in-frame clones, with some not included. The sample shows fewer than 130,000 clones, and about 0.58% sits with its ten largest clones. Sequencing input: PBMCs. Receptors originate from a middle-aged man in good health and CMV-seronegative.

As to this clone: Other nucleotide sequences from this sample produce the same CDR3. The J gene is TRBJ2-7, the V gene TRBV2, with 12 bases matching TRBD2. Germline V lookup: CDR1 SNHLY, CDR2 FYNNEI. The CDR3 covers 15 residues. V shed 7 bases and J 1 base; nucleotides not matched to a gene: 5. CDR3 sequence reads: CASNRLAGVSYEQYF. The CDR3 DNA is TGTGCCAGCAATCGACTAGCGGGGGTATCCTACGAGCAGTACTTC. Full variable domain (missing parts from reference TRBV2 and TRBJ2-7): EPEVTQTPSHQVTQMGQEVILRCVPISNHLYFYWYRQILGQKVEFLVSFYNNEISEKSEIFDDQFSVERPDGSNFTLKIRSTKLEDSAMYFCASNRLAGVSYEQYFGPGTRLTVT.

This chain connects TRBV5-4 to TRBJ2-5; D gene ambiguous. Germline V lookup: CDR1 SGHNT, CDR2 YYREEE (reference sequence). There are 13 residues in the CDR3. V lost 2 bases, J lost 5 bases, and 10 bases lay in between. Written as DNA, the CDR3 is TGTGCCAGCAGCTTCGACTCGGCGGAGACCCAGTACTTC. Its translation is CASSFDSAETQYF.

V and J are TRBV7-2 and TRBJ1-2; TRBD1 might be the D (6 bases). This CDR3 has 13 residues. Trimming took off 5 bases at V and 7 bases at J, with 14 bases between the two ends. In germline, CDR1 is SGHTA, CDR2 FQGNSA. CDR3 sequence: CASSPGRGVGYTF. CDR3 coding DNA: TGTGCCAGCAGCCCCGGGAGGGGGGTTGGCTACACCTTC.

V gene TRBV4-2 combines with J gene TRBJ2-1; TRBD2 might be the D (6 bases). The CDR3 is 15 amino acids. Per the germline V gene, CDR1 is LGHNA and CDR2 is YNFKEQ. Trimming cost V 3 bases and J 5 bases, with 14 bases left between them. The CDR3 DNA is TGTGCCAGCAGCCAGACTAGAGGTGGGAACAATGAGCAGTTCTTC. Its translation is CASSQTRGGNNEQFF.

The gene calls are TRBV4-3 and TRBJ2-1; D perhaps matches TRBD2 (5 bases). The CDR3 covers 16 residues. V was clipped by 4 bases and J by 5 bases, with 18 bases between them. Germline lookup yields CDR1 LGHNA and CDR2 YSLEER. CDR3 DNA: TGCGCCAGCAGCCCCCGTGGACTTTCGAGTGACAATGAGCAGTTCTTC. It encodes CASSPRGLSSDNEQFF.

The V call is TRBV15, the J call TRBJ2-6, with a possible D match to TRBD2 (7 bases). CDR1 and CDR2 (germline): LNHNV, YYDKDF (reference sequence). CDR3 length: 22 residues. Trimming stripped 0 bases from V and 0 bases from J, with 24 bases between. The chain's CDR3 is CATSRDSGWGGGLFSGANVLTF. CDR3 bases: TGTGCCACCAGCAGAGATAGTGGGTGGGGCGGGGGCCTATTCTCTGGGGCCAACGTCCTGACTTTC.

V gene TRBV5-1 combines with J gene TRBJ1-1, with 7 positions matching TRBD1. This CDR3 is built from 15 residues. Germline values: CDR1 SGHRS, CDR2 YFSETQ. Germline trimming cut 0 bases from V and 1 base from J; bases unmatched to any gene: 3. The CDR3 protein is CASSLGDSTNTEAFF. The CDR3 DNA follows: TGCGCCAGCAGCTTGGGGGACAGTACGAACACTGAAGCTTTCTTT.

The rearrangement uses TRBV6-6 and TRBJ2-3; perhaps TRBD1 as D (8 bases). The CDR3 contains 16 residues. V shed 6 bases and J shed 4 bases, with 20 bases lying between them. Germline V gene lookup returns CDR1 MNHNY and CDR2 SVGAGI (reference sequence). The CDR3: CASRQGGREFSDTQYF. DNA of the CDR3: TGTGCCAGCAGACAGGGGGGGCGGGAGTTCTCAGATACGCAGTATTTT.

This sequence joins TRBV29-1 and TRBJ1-2; D is perhaps TRBD1 (6 bases). The V end lost 5 bases, the J end lost 3 bases, and 10 bases lay between the germline ends. The CDR3 consists of 12 residues. In germline, CDR1 is SQVTM, CDR2 ANQGSEA. The CDR3 sequence: CSVRDTYYGYTF. In DNA form, the CDR3 reads TGCAGCGTTCGGGACACCTACTATGGCTACACCTTC. The full variable domain, in which reference TRBV29-1 and TRBJ1-2 provide the parts outside the CDR3, is SAVISQKPSRDICQRGTSLTIQCQVDSQVTMMFWYRQQPGQSLTLIATANQGSEATYESGFVIDKFPISRPNLTFSTLTVSNMSPEDSSIYLCSVRDTYYGYTFGSGTRLTVV.

The rearrangement uses TRBV5-6 and TRBJ1-2; D not certain. The V end lost 1 base, the J end lost 2 bases, and 9 bases lay between the germline ends. Germline loops: CDR1 SGHDT, CDR2 YYEEEE. The CDR3 sequence is 14 residues long. CDR3: CASSLSPENYGYTF. The CDR3, as DNA: TGTGCCAGCAGCTTGAGCCCGGAGAACTATGGCTACACCTTC. The full variable domain, with the rest looked up from reference TRBV5-6 and TRBJ1-2, is DAGVTQSPTHLIKTRGQQVTLRCSPKSGHDTVSWYQQALGQGPQFIFQYYEEEERQRGNFPDRFSGHQFPNYSSELNVNALLLGDSALYLCASSLSPENYGYTFGSGTRLTVV.

The V and J genes are TRBV18 and TRBJ1-1; D unresolved. The V end was cut by 2 bases, the J end by 2 bases, with 6 bases between. The CDR3 totals 13 residues. Germline V gene lookup returns CDR1 KGHSH and CDR2 LQKENI. The CDR3 sequence is CASSPDLNTEAFF. As DNA, the CDR3 is TGTGCCAGCTCACCAGACTTAAACACTGAAGCTTTCTTT.

J is TRBJ1-2 and V is TRBV7-2; unclear D gene. The CDR3 runs 13 residues. From germline, CDR1 is SGHTA and CDR2 FQGNSA. V was shortened by 5 bases and J by 8 bases, with 15 bases between the two germline ends. The CDR3 region is CASSVVAGGGYTF. CDR3 nucleotides: TGTGCCAGCAGCGTGGTGGCAGGAGGCGGCTACACCTTC. Supplemented by reference TRBV7-2 and TRBJ1-2, the full variable domain reads GAGVSQSPSNKVTEKGKDVELRCDPISGHTALYWYRQSLGQGLEFLIYFQGNSAPDKSGLPSDRFSAERTGGSVSTLTIQRTQQEDSAVYLCASSVVAGGGYTFGSGTRLTVV.

This chain uses TRBV5-1 with TRBJ2-7, with D perhaps matching TRBD2 (6 bases). Germline V CDR1 and CDR2: SGHRS, YFSETQ. The V and J ends lost 0 bases and 5 bases respectively, with 12 bases between them. The CDR3 totals 14 residues. The CDR3 nucleotides read TGCGCCAGCAGCTTGGGTTCCCGCGGGGACGAGCAGTACTTC. It encodes CASSLGSRGDEQYF.

The chain recombines TRBV4-3 with TRBJ2-1; tentatively, D is TRBD2 (5 bases). V dropped 0 bases and J dropped 7 bases, with 13 bases sitting between them. The CDR3 totals 15 residues. From germline, CDR1 is LGHNA and CDR2 YSLEER. The CDR3 here is CASSQEWTGMNEQFF. The CDR3 nucleotides are TGCGCCAGCAGCCAAGAATGGACTGGGATGAATGAGCAGTTCTTC.

The chain employs TRBV11-2 and TRBJ2-7; 10 nucleotides agree with TRBD2. Germline CDR1 SGHAT, CDR2 FQNNGV. V shed 1 base and J 2 bases; nucleotides not matched to a gene: 14. This CDR3 comprises 19 residues. The CDR3 DNA sequence: TGTGCCAGCAGCTTAGGGGCGGGCCTAGCGGGAGTTGGGACCTACGAGCAGTACTTC. Residues: CASSLGAGLAGVGTYEQYF.

The chain recombines TRBV4-1 with TRBJ1-1; TRBD1 is a possible D gene (5 bases). Germline values: CDR1 MGHRA, CDR2 YSYEKL. The CDR3 is made up of 14 amino acids. Deletions cut 1 base from V and 5 bases from J, with 11 bases between. The CDR3 here is CASSQAAGRTEAFF. CDR3 sequence (DNA): TGCGCCAGCAGCCAAGCCGCAGGGCGGACTGAAGCTTTCTTT.

The CDR3 sequence: CASSPSGGATGELFF. The CDR3 coding sequence is TGTGCCAGCAGTCCTAGCGGGGGGGCCACCGGGGAGCTGTTTTTT. The chain links TRBV7-6 to TRBJ2-2; 12 bases map to TRBD2. Germline values: CDR1 SGHVS, CDR2 FNYEAQ. The CDR3 covers 15 residues. The V segment lost 6 bases and the J segment 4 bases; nucleotides outside the gene matches: 3.

The chain links TRBV5-1 to TRBJ2-2, with 8 bases fitting TRBD1. Germline CDR1 reads SGHRS; CDR2 reads YFSETQ. There are 15 residues in the CDR3. V was pared by 4 bases and J by 4 bases, with 6 bases of the junction left unmatched. CDR3 nucleotides: TGCGCCAGCAGCACAGGGGGTGGTGTCACCGGGGAGCTGTTTTTT. Encoded protein: CASSTGGGVTGELFF.

The chain recombines TRBV5-1 with TRBJ1-1, with unresolved D. Trimming cost V 4 bases and J 4 bases, with 14 bases left between them. From germline, CDR1 is SGHRS and CDR2 YFSETQ. The CDR3 contains 14 residues. CDR3 in amino acids: CASSPTLGPTEAFF. DNA of the CDR3: TGCGCCAGCAGCCCCACTCTAGGTCCCACTGAAGCTTTCTTT.

The chain joins TRBV27 to TRBJ2-7; TRBD1 matches 9 bases. Trimming removed 9 bases from V and 3 bases from J; junction bases left unmatched: 9. Germline values: CDR1 MNHEY, CDR2 SMNVEV (reference sequence). CDR3 length: 14 amino acids. CDR3 bases: TGTGCCAGTAGCTTACAGGGGGCAAACTACGAGCAGTACTTC. It encodes CASSLQGANYEQYF.

This rearrangement joins TRBV7-3 to TRBJ2-1; D may be TRBD2 (5 bases). V gave up 3 bases and J gave up 4 bases, with 7 bases separating them. CDR3 length equals 13 residues. Germline V CDR1 and CDR2: SGHTA, FQGTGA. The CDR3: CASSLDFYNEQFF. As DNA, the CDR3 is TGTGCCAGCAGCTTGGACTTTTACAATGAGCAGTTCTTC.

The J gene is TRBJ2-7, the V gene TRBV25-1, with D possibly matching TRBD2 (5 bases). V was cut by 5 bases and J by 2 bases, with 10 bases left in between. Germline V CDR1 and CDR2: MGHDK, SYGVNS. The CDR3 is 13 amino acids. The CDR3 is CASSSGRAYEQYF. The CDR3 region has the DNA TGTGCCAGCAGTTCGGGAAGAGCCTACGAGCAGTACTTC.

The V call is TRBV18, the J call TRBJ2-5; perhaps TRBD2 as D (6 bases). The CDR3 sequence is 15 residues long. Germline CDR1 reads KGHSH; CDR2 reads LQKENI. Trimming cost V 1 base and J 6 bases, with 15 bases left between them. CDR3: CASSPLAEGHQTQYF. The CDR3 DNA follows: TGTGCCAGCTCACCACTAGCGGAGGGGCATCAGACCCAGTACTTC. Based on the CDR3 plus reference TRBV18 and TRBJ2-5, the full variable domain is NAGVMQNPRHLVRRRGQEARLRCSPMKGHSHVYWYRQLPEEGLKFMVYLQKENIIDESGMPKERFSAEFPKEGPSILRIQQVVRGDSAAYFCASSPLAEGHQTQYFGPGTRLLVL.

The rearrangement uses TRBV27 and TRBJ1-4; D is unclear. Germline V CDR1 and CDR2: MNHEY, SMNVEV (reference sequence). The CDR3 is made up of 14 amino acids. Trimming pared 1 base from V and 12 bases from J, leaving 15 bases between. CDR3 protein: CASSLYGVVSELFF. In DNA, the CDR3 is TGTGCCAGCAGTTTATACGGGGTTGTGTCGGAACTGTTTTTT. Looking up the rest from reference TRBV27 and TRBJ1-4 gives the full variable domain: EAQVTQNPRYLITVTGKKLTVTCSQNMNHEYMSWYRQDPGLGLRQIYYSMNVEVTDKGDVPEGYKVSRKEKRNFPLILESPSPNQTSLYFCASSLYGVVSELFFGSGTQLSVL.

The V call is TRBV7-8, the J call TRBJ2-6; unclear D gene. V was clipped by 5 bases and J by 0 bases, with 5 bases between them. The CDR3 consists of 14 residues. Per the germline V gene, CDR1 is SGHVS and CDR2 is FQNEAQ. CDR3 in DNA: TGTGCCAGCAGCCTCGTCTCTGGGGCCAACGTCCTGACTTTC. Amino acids: CASSLVSGANVLTF.

The chain recombines TRBV5-1 with TRBJ2-7, with no clear D. This CDR3 is 13 amino acids long. CDR1 and CDR2 from the germline V gene are SGHRS and YFSETQ. The V end lost 1 base, the J end lost 1 base, and 6 bases lay between the germline ends. The CDR3 DNA follows: TGCGCCAGCAGCTTGATGACATCCTACGAGCAGTACTTC. It specifies CASSLMTSYEQYF.

The rearrangement links TRBV5-1 to TRBJ2-1; TRBD2 matches at 8 bases. The germline gives CDR1 SGHRS, CDR2 YFSETQ. CDR3 length equals 13 residues. V lost 4 bases to trimming and J lost 8 bases; unmatched junction nucleotides: 5. The CDR3 reads CASSRGLGDEQFF. DNA for the CDR3: TGCGCCAGCAGCCGGGGACTAGGCGATGAGCAGTTCTTC.

The V call is TRBV9, the J call TRBJ2-7; D gene ambiguous. The germline V gene encodes CDR1 SGDLS and CDR2 YYNGEE. V lost 0 bases and J lost 0, with 4 bases in between. CDR3 length equals 13 residues. The CDR3 protein is CASSVGGSYEQYF. CDR3 nucleotide sequence: TGTGCCAGCAGCGTAGGCGGCTCCTACGAGCAGTACTTC.

This CDR3 reads CASSELGAYEQYF. The CDR3 DNA follows: TGTGCCAGCAGTGAGCTGGGCGCCTACGAGCAGTACTTC. The chain has TRBV6-1 and TRBJ2-5; D not resolved. The end of the DNA aligns better with TRBJ2-7, so the J call may be wrong. CDR1 is MNHNS, CDR2 SASEGT, per germline. The CDR3 contains 13 residues.

The rearrangement joins TRBV27 to TRBJ1-2, with TRBD1 matching 7 bases. The CDR3 has 14 residues. V gave up 5 bases and J gave up 8 bases; unmatched junction bases: 11. Per germline, CDR1 MNHEY and CDR2 SMNVEV (reference sequence). The CDR3 loop is CASSPQTGSGGYTF. In DNA form, the CDR3 reads TGTGCCAGCAGTCCCCAGACAGGGTCGGGGGGCTACACCTTC.